These 3 T cell receptor beta chains originate from one sample sequenced in a study of CD8 T cells in Susac syndrome. The RNA, roughly 0.5 to 1 ug, was put through reverse transcription using random hexamers. In TCRdb, the immunoSEQ multiplex PCR reads were re-called with MiXCR into one record per CDR3 protein. The sample holds over 350,000 distinct CDR3 sequences, 75% to 90% seen once. The sequenced sample consisted of CD8+ T cells from PBMCs. The receptor set was obtained from a human donor with multiple sclerosis.

V is TRBV6-1 and J is TRBJ2-2; 9 nucleotides align to TRBD2. Germline CDR1 MNHNS, CDR2 SASEGT. V dropped 2 bases and J dropped 2; count of bases not matched to a gene: 3. This CDR3 has 16 residues. Here the CDR3 reads CASSEPAGGNTGELFF. The DNA for the CDR3 is TGTGCCAGCAGTGAACCAGCGGGAGGTAACACCGGGGAGCTGTTTTTT.

The table lists this clonotype with many counts. CDR3 bases: TGTGCCAGCAGAGGGAACACTGAAGCTTTCTTT. Amino acids: CASRGNTEAFF. The rearrangement uses TRBV2 and TRBJ1-1; D remains unclear. Trimming removed 6 bases from V and 1 base from J, with 3 bases in between. The CDR3 consists of 11 residues. Germline assignment: CDR1 SNHLY and CDR2 FYNNEI.

DNA for the CDR3: TGCAGCGTTGAAAACGACGGGACAGGGATAACTGAAGCTTTCTTT. Translated: CSVENDGTGITEAFF. This chain links TRBV29-1 with TRBJ1-1, with 9 positions matching TRBD1. Trimming cost V 2 bases and J 5 bases; bases outside gene matches: 9. This CDR3 has 15 amino acids. In germline, CDR1 is SQVTM, CDR2 ANQGSEA.